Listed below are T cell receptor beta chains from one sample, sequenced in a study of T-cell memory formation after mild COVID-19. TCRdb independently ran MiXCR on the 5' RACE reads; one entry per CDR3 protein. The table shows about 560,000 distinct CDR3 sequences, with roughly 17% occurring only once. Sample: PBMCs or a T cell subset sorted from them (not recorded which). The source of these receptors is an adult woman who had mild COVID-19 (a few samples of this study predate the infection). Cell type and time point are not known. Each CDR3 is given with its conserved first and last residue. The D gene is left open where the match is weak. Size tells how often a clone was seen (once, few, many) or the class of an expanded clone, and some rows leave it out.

DNA: TGCGCCAGCAGCCAACGGAACGGGAGGGCCGCCTACAATGAGCAGTTCTTC; CDR3: CASSQRNGRAAYNEQFF; D: TRBD2; size: -; J: TRBJ2-1; V: TRBV4-1
DNA: TGCAGCGTAGTGACTAGCGGGAGGGCGAACACCGGGGAGCTGTTTTTT; CDR3: CSVVTSGRANTGELFF; D: TRBD2; size: few; J: TRBJ2-2; V: TRBV29-1
DNA: TGTGCCTGGACGATCGGGACAGGGAAGTCCTACGAGCAGTACTTC; CDR3: CAWTIGTGKSYEQYF; D: TRBD1; size: -; J: TRBJ2-7; V: TRBV30
DNA: TGCAGTGCTAGATCGGTTAATGAAAAACTGTTTTTT; CDR3: CSARSVNEKLFF; D: -; size: many; J: TRBJ1-4; V: TRBV20-1
DNA: TGTGCCAGCAGTTTAGGAGCGGGGGGAATCTACGAGCAGTACTTC; CDR3: CASSLGAGGIYEQYF; D: TRBD2; size: few; J: TRBJ2-7; V: TRBV28
DNA: TGTGCCAGCAGCTTAGGGGCAGCGGCCTCCTACAATGAGCAGTTCTTC; CDR3: CASSLGAAASYNEQFF; D: -; size: few; J: TRBJ2-1; V: TRBV7-3
DNA: TGTGCCAGCAGCGCCGGGACAGGGGACACAGATACGCAGTATTTT; CDR3: CASSAGTGDTDTQYF; D: TRBD1; size: -; J: TRBJ2-3; V: TRBV6-5
DNA: TGTGCCAGCACCCTTAGAGGCAGAGGTTCACCCCTCCACTTT; CDR3: CASTLRGRGSPLHF; D: -; size: -; J: TRBJ1-6; V: TRBV28
DNA: TGTGCCAGCTCGTGGGGCGGAGTGGGGGACAATGAGCAGTTCTTC; CDR3: CASSWGGVGDNEQFF; D: -; size: -; J: TRBJ2-1; V: TRBV6-2/TRBV6-3
DNA: TGCGCCAGCAGCCCCCTTCAGGGCCGGGACTACGAGCAGTACTTC; CDR3: CASSPLQGRDYEQYF; D: -; size: few; J: TRBJ2-7; V: TRBV5-1
DNA: TGTGCCAGCTCACCAAGGGCTCGAGATACGCAGTATTTT; CDR3: CASSPRARDTQYF; D: -; size: many; J: TRBJ2-3; V: TRBV18
DNA: TGTGCCAGCAGCTTGGATGGGTACACCTACGAGCAGTACTTC; CDR3: CASSLDGYTYEQYF; D: -; size: few; J: TRBJ2-7; V: TRBV5-5
DNA: TGTGCCAGCAGCTTAACGTCCGGGAGAAGCAATGAGCAGTTCTTC; CDR3: CASSLTSGRSNEQFF; D: -; size: few; J: TRBJ2-1; V: TRBV7-3
DNA: TGTGCCAGCAGTTCCGAGTGGGGGGGGTACAATGAGCAGTTCTTC; CDR3: CASSSEWGGYNEQFF; D: TRBD2; size: many; J: TRBJ2-1; V: TRBV6-2/TRBV6-3
DNA: TGTGCCAGCAGCTTAGGACAGGGATTGGAGACTGAAGCTTTCTTT; CDR3: CASSLGQGLETEAFF; D: TRBD1; size: few; J: TRBJ1-1; V: TRBV11-2
DNA: TGTGCCAGCAGCCGGATGGAGGAGCAGTACTTC; CDR3: CASSRMEEQYF; D: -; size: -; J: TRBJ2-7; V: TRBV7-8
DNA: TGTGCCAGCAGTTTAGGCAGTGGGCGGGGGGCTAACACCGGGGAGCTGTTTTTT; CDR3: CASSLGSGRGANTGELFF; D: TRBD2; size: -; J: TRBJ2-2; V: TRBV12-3/TRBV12-4
DNA: TGTGCCAGCAGTGAGACTAGCGGGAGGGCCTTTTATAATGAGCAGTTCTTC; CDR3: CASSETSGRAFYNEQFF; D: TRBD2; size: few; J: TRBJ2-1; V: TRBV12-3/TRBV12-4
DNA: TGTGCCAGCAGCCTCGACCAGGGAGTGGTCACTGAAGCTTTCTTT; CDR3: CASSLDQGVVTEAFF; D: -; size: few; J: TRBJ1-1; V: TRBV7-9
DNA: TGTGCCAGCAGTTACGCAGGGGGCGGCGTCTACGAGCAGTACTTC; CDR3: CASSYAGGGVYEQYF; D: TRBD1; size: -; J: TRBJ2-7; V: TRBV6-5
DNA: TGTGCCAGCAGTCAAGACAGGGGGTCGGGAAACACCATATATTTT; CDR3: CASSQDRGSGNTIYF; D: TRBD1; size: few; J: TRBJ1-3; V: TRBV12-3/TRBV12-4
DNA: TGCAGCGCCATATCCCACCCCAGGCGGGCCCGCACAGATACGCAGTATTTT; CDR3: CSAISHPRRARTDTQYF; D: -; size: -; J: TRBJ2-3; V: TRBV29-1
DNA: TGTGCCAGCAGCCCCGCCCTAACTAGCGGGGGGGCCTACGATACGCAGTATTTT; CDR3: CASSPALTSGGAYDTQYF; D: TRBD2; size: -; J: TRBJ2-3; V: TRBV9